These 22 T cell receptor beta chains share one sample of origin, sequenced in a study of blood T cell repertoires in COVID-19. Assay: immunoSEQ multiplex PCR; the TCRdb copy retains only in-frame clones and omits some. The table has roughly 200,000 clones, approximately 80% seen once; the top ten hold about 13%. Source material: peripheral blood. All receptors come from a human donor in a cohort sampled during active COVID-19.

The chain couples TRBV14 to TRBJ2-7, with 8 bases aligning to TRBD2. The V segment lost 3 bases and the J segment 2 bases; nucleotides outside the gene matches: 6. The V gene's germline CDR1 is SGHDN and CDR2 FVKESK. This CDR3 has 15 residues. Written as DNA, the CDR3 is TGTGCCAGCAGCCAGAGCGGGAGCCCCCCCTACGAGCAGTACTTC. This sequence encodes CASSQSGSPPYEQYF. Together with reference TRBV14 and TRBJ2-7, the CDR3 gives the full variable domain: EAGVTQFPSHSVIEKGQTVTLRCDPISGHDNLYWYRRVMGKEIKFLLHFVKESKQDESGMPNNRFLAERTGGTYSTLKVQPAELEDSGVYFCASSQSGSPPYEQYFGPGTRLTVT.

The V call is TRBV18, the J call TRBJ2-2, with 10 nucleotides matching TRBD2. Unmatched junction bases numbered 10, after V lost 0 bases and J lost 6 bases. This CDR3 has 18 residues. The V gene's germline CDR1 is KGHSH and CDR2 LQKENI. CDR3 nucleotide sequence: TGTGCCAGCTCACCACCGATTTTCGTTAGCGGGAGGTCCGGGGAGCTGTTTTTT. This gives the protein CASSPPIFVSGRSGELFF.

The V gene is TRBV27, the J gene TRBJ2-7; 10 bases agree with TRBD2. Germline V gene data show CDR1 as MNHEY and CDR2 as SMNVEV (reference sequence). The CDR3 contains 15 residues. After removal of 4 bases from V and 2 bases from J, the junction contained 5 bases not matched to a gene. The CDR3 region is CASSYQAGGPYEQYF. DNA for the CDR3: TGTGCCAGCAGTTACCAAGCGGGAGGGCCCTACGAGCAGTACTTC.

This clone was picked up a small number of times. The rearrangement uses TRBV5-6 and TRBJ2-1, with D perhaps TRBD2 (5 bases). Germline V lookup: CDR1 SGHDT, CDR2 YYEEEE. V was trimmed by 0 bases and J by 2 bases, leaving 12 bases between them. This CDR3 contains 16 residues. The CDR3 reads CASSLGASHTYNEQFF. The CDR3 nucleotides are TGTGCCAGCAGCTTGGGGGCTAGCCATACCTACAATGAGCAGTTCTTC.

The chain joins TRBV28 to TRBJ2-1; perhaps TRBD1 as D (6 bases). The CDR3 is 16 amino acids. Trimming pared 4 bases from V and 2 bases from J, leaving 15 bases between. The germline gives CDR1 MDHEN, CDR2 SYDVKM. The CDR3 nucleotides are TGTGCCAGCAGTTCGACCGGGACAAGCACCTACAATGAGCAGTTCTTC. It translates to CASSSTGTSTYNEQFF. Variable domain in full (rest from reference TRBV28 and TRBJ2-1): DVKVTQSSRYLVKRTGEKVFLECVQDMDHENMFWYRQDPGLGLRLIYFSYDVKMKEKGDIPEGYSVSREKKERFSLILESASTNQTSMYLCASSSTGTSTYNEQFFGPGTRLTVL.

The rearrangement uses TRBV4-2 and TRBJ1-1; the D gene is possibly TRBD1 (6 bases). This CDR3 region has 17 residues. Deletions cut 0 bases from V and 3 bases from J, with 17 bases between. The germline V gene has CDR1 LGHNA and CDR2 YNFKEQ. The CDR3, as DNA: TGTGCCAGCAGCCAAGATAGGGGTGACAGGACAGACACTGAAGCTTTCTTT. This encodes CASSQDRGDRTDTEAFF.

This rearrangement joins TRBV9 to TRBJ2-7; 16 bases agree with TRBD2. V dropped 4 bases and J dropped 6; count of bases not matched to a gene: 16. The CDR3 totals 19 residues. Germline CDR1 reads SGDLS; CDR2 reads YYNGEE. CDR3 residues: CASSLGLVGTSGRAAEQYF. The CDR3 region has the DNA TGTGCCAGCAGCCTAGGCTTAGTTGGGACTAGCGGGAGGGCCGCCGAGCAGTACTTC.

The rearrangement uses TRBV3-1 (or the pseudogene TRBV3-2) and TRBJ2-5, with a tentative D call TRBD2 (7 bases). The CDR3 extends over 18 amino acids. The V gene lost 1 base and the J gene lost 3 bases, with 21 bases spanning the gap. Per germline, CDR1 LGHDT and CDR2 YNNKEL (reference sequence). CDR3 sequence: CASSQVSGASGPKETQYF. In DNA, the CDR3 is TGTGCCAGCAGCCAAGTTTCGGGGGCTAGCGGACCAAAAGAGACCCAGTACTTC.

The chain has TRBV5-6 and TRBJ2-5; TRBD2 matches 8 bases. The germline V gene encodes CDR1 SGHDT and CDR2 YYEEEE. V lost 1 base and J lost 4; bases outside the gene matches: 6. This CDR3 is 15 amino acids long. CDR3 sequence: CASSLIAGLGETQYF. The CDR3 DNA reads TGTGCCAGCAGCTTGATAGCGGGGTTGGGAGAGACCCAGTACTTC.

This clone was observed at least ten times. The J gene is TRBJ1-2, the V gene TRBV14, with TRBD1 matching 10 bases. Germline V lookup: CDR1 SGHDN, CDR2 FVKESK. CDR3 length: 15 amino acids. V was pared by 3 bases and J by 6 bases, with 7 bases of the junction left unmatched. CDR3 in DNA: TGTGCCAGCAGCCAGGCCGGGACAGGGGTACATGGCTACACCTTC. Translating it yields CASSQAGTGVHGYTF.

The chain links TRBV7-8 to TRBJ2-7; 8 bases are a match to TRBD1. Per the germline V gene, CDR1 is SGHVS and CDR2 is FQNEAQ. This CDR3 contains 15 residues. The junction had 5 bases not matched to a gene; V was cut back by 1 base and J by 3 bases. The CDR3 region is CASSLVSGQVYEQYF. CDR3 bases: TGTGCCAGCAGCTTAGTATCGGGACAGGTCTACGAGCAGTACTTC.

This chain uses TRBV28 with TRBJ2-7; a weak D match, TRBD2 (5 bases). The CDR3 extends over 13 amino acids. V lost 6 bases and J 1 base, leaving 10 bases between the germline ends. Looked up from germline, CDR1 is MDHEN and CDR2 is SYDVKM. For the CDR3, the DNA is TGTGCCAGCAGAACCACGGGGTCCTACGAGCAGTACTTC. It encodes CASRTTGSYEQYF.

This chain uses TRBV24-1 with TRBJ1-5, with 7 bases fitting TRBD1. The CDR3 consists of 18 residues. Trimming took 3 bases from V and 0 from J; bases not matched to a gene: 10. Germline CDR1 reads KGHDR; CDR2 reads SFDVKD. The CDR3 coding sequence is TGTGCCACCAGTGATCCCTACCCCGGGACAGATAGCAATCAGCCCCAGCATTTT. Its translation is CATSDPYPGTDSNQPQHF.

This rearrangement joins TRBV19 to TRBJ1-4, with D hard to call. Germline CDR1 is LNHDA and CDR2 is SQIVND (reference sequence). The CDR3 is made up of 14 amino acids. V was shortened by 6 bases and J by 3 bases, with 11 bases between the two germline ends. CDR3: CASSVQISNEKLFF. CDR3 DNA sequence: TGTGCCAGTAGCGTACAGATTTCTAATGAAAAACTGTTTTTT.

J is TRBJ2-1 and V is TRBV19, with a weak D call TRBD2 (6 bases). The CDR3 consists of 21 residues. Trimming took 2 bases from V and 4 from J, leaving 30 bases between them. Per germline, CDR1 LNHDA and CDR2 SQIVND (reference sequence). The chain's CDR3 is CASSIHYYGRGRGLAYNEQFF. The CDR3 bases are TGTGCCAGTAGTATACACTACTACGGAAGGGGAAGGGGTCTAGCGTACAATGAGCAGTTCTTC.

This chain connects TRBV3-1 (or the pseudogene TRBV3-2) to TRBJ1-1, with 8 nucleotides matching TRBD1. Trimming cost V 5 bases and J 6 bases; bases outside gene matches: 8. The length of the CDR3 is 14 residues. The germline CDR1 and CDR2 sequences are LGHDT and YNNKEL (reference sequence). CDR3 protein: CASSGQGGLAEAFF. Written as DNA, the CDR3 is TGTGCCAGCAGCGGACAGGGAGGTTTGGCTGAAGCTTTCTTT.

The V call is TRBV28, the J call TRBJ1-5, with a weak D call TRBD1 (5 bases). The germline V gene encodes CDR1 MDHEN and CDR2 SYDVKM. The CDR3 contains 13 residues. Trimming pared 6 bases from V and 3 bases from J, leaving 9 bases between. The CDR3 coding sequence is TGTGCCAGCAGACGACAGTACAATCAGCCCCAGCATTTT. Its protein is CASRRQYNQPQHF.

V usage is TRBV19 and J usage is TRBJ1-3, with 9 bases fitting TRBD1. Germline-derived CDR1 and CDR2 are LNHDA and SQIVND (reference sequence). Losses at the gene ends were 8 bases for V and 3 bases for J; bases not matched to a gene: 5. This CDR3 has 14 amino acids. The CDR3 protein is CASSGTGLGNTIYF. In DNA, the CDR3 is TGTGCCAGTTCCGGGACAGGGCTTGGAAACACCATATATTTT. Supplemented by reference TRBV19 and TRBJ1-3, the full variable domain reads DGGITQSPKYLFRKEGQNVTLSCEQNLNHDAMYWYRQDPGQGLRLIYYSQIVNDFQKGDIAEGYSVSREKKESFPLTVTSAQKNPTAFYLCASSGTGLGNTIYFGEGSWLTVV.

The rearrangement uses TRBV6-1 and TRBJ2-7, with 13 nucleotides matching TRBD2. V shed 7 bases and J 4 bases; nucleotides not matched to a gene: 4. CDR3 length: 14 residues. From germline, CDR1 is MNHNS and CDR2 SASEGT. CDR3: CASKRTSGSYEQYF. Here the CDR3 DNA reads TGTGCCAGCAAACGGACTAGCGGGAGTTACGAGCAGTACTTC.

The rearrangement uses TRBV5-1 and TRBJ2-7, with TRBD2 as a possible D gene (5 bases). Germline V gene sequence: CDR1 SGHRS, CDR2 YFSETQ. V was trimmed by 0 bases and J by 1 base, leaving 14 bases between them. CDR3 length: 16 residues. As DNA, the CDR3 is TGCGCCAGCAGCTTGGATCTGCGGGTTGGATCCTACGAGCAGTACTTC. It translates to CASSLDLRVGSYEQYF.

The chain recombines TRBV15 with TRBJ2-7; D gene unclear. The CDR3 contains 14 residues. Deletions cut 1 base from V and 1 base from J, with 8 bases between. Germline V CDR1 and CDR2: LNHNV, YYDKDF (reference sequence). As DNA, the CDR3 is TGTGCCACCAGCAGAGGAGACAAGTCCTACGAGCAGTACTTC. Its protein is CATSRGDKSYEQYF.

This sequence joins TRBV4-1 and TRBJ2-7, with 10 bases identical to TRBD2. The germline V gene has CDR1 MGHRA and CDR2 YSYEKL. The CDR3 covers 20 residues. V gave up 2 bases and J gave up 9 bases; unmatched junction bases: 25. CDR3 DNA sequence: TGCGCCAGCAGCCAACTCCACATTGGAAAACTAGCGGGGTTGGATTTAGGGCAGTACTTC. It codes for CASSQLHIGKLAGLDLGQYF.